This TCR beta chain was found in a study of Ad26.COV2.S vaccination and SARS-CoV-2 variants. Study-level points and caveats: Placebo recipients had lower spike-specific TCR breadth than vaccine recipients.

Documented treatment: some 20 received Ad26.COV2.S at low or high dose, single or two shots; five or six received placebo; per-sample allocation not given. All samples were drawn on day 63, counting from the first vaccine or placebo injection. The individual, an adult aged 18-55 years, was a donor in Boston. Ad26.COV2.S expressed prefusion-stabilized spike from the original Wuhan strain. A note on this clone: Its antigen is unknown.

TCRdb's copy holds only in-frame clones and misses some; the assay was immunoSEQ multiplex PCR. The profile shows some 340,000 clones, around 84% of them singletons. The germline gives CDR1 SNHLY, CDR2 FYNNEI. V shed 1 base and J shed 13 bases, with 11 bases lying between them. This CDR3 is built from 12 residues. This clonotype originated in a person between 18 and 65 years old who received the Ad26.COV2.S COVID-19 vaccine or a placebo. The source material was peripheral blood, sampled in a trial of Ad26.COV2.S vaccine versus placebo. The rearrangement links TRBV2 to TRBJ2-1; D is uncertain. CDR3 residues: CASSEVSPVQFF. In DNA form, the CDR3 reads TGTGCCAGCAGTGAAGTTTCCCCGGTACAGTTCTTC.